Presented here are 27 T cell receptor beta chains from one specimen sequenced in a study of molecular identifiers for immune sequencing clone quantification. In TCRdb, the PCR reads were re-called with MiXCR into one record per CDR3 protein. The repertoire holds tens of thousands of distinct CDR3 sequences, with roughly 18% as singletons. Sequenced sample: naive CD8+ T cells from blood, with Jurkat cell RNA spiked in. The subset is: FACS-sorted CD8+CD4-CCR7+CD45RA+ naive T cells. These receptors came from a human donor in good health. Some libraries in this study had Jurkat cell RNA spiked in.

This clonotype has just a few counts. The V and J genes are TRBV24-1 and TRBJ2-3; 7 bases map to TRBD1. This CDR3 region has 13 residues. The trim removed 7 bases at V and 6 bases at J, leaving 6 bases unmatched. Per germline, CDR1 KGHDR and CDR2 SFDVKD. The CDR3 loop reads CATSGTASDTQYF. The CDR3 DNA reads TGTGCCACCAGCGGGACAGCTTCTGATACGCAGTATTTT.

This clonotype was counted ten times or more. CDR3 in amino acids: CSVRSGSQADTQYF. CDR3 bases: TGCAGCGTCCGTAGCGGGAGTCAAGCAGATACGCAGTATTTT. This chain uses TRBV29-1 with TRBJ2-3; 9 nucleotides agree with TRBD2. The CDR3 has 14 residues. The V gene end was trimmed by 6 bases and the J gene end by 4 bases; junction bases not matched to a gene: 8. The germline V gene has CDR1 SQVTM and CDR2 ANQGSEA.

Of note for this clonotype: It may be a read error: a sequence one base away is much more abundant. V usage is TRBV19 and J usage is TRBJ2-7; 7 bases align to TRBD2. Germline assignment: CDR1 LNHDA and CDR2 SQIVND (reference sequence). There are 13 residues in the CDR3. The DNA of the CDR3 is TGTGCCAGTAGTGTACGACTAGCACCCGAGCAGCACTTC. Protein: CASSVRLAPEQHF.

As to this clonotype: A single base separates this from a much larger clone, so it may be a read error. V is TRBV27 and J is TRBJ1-6, with 9 bases aligning to TRBD1. Germline loops: CDR1 MNHEY, CDR2 SMNVEV (reference sequence). The CDR3 is 15 amino acids. After removal of 4 bases from V and 6 bases from J, the junction contained 4 bases not matched to a gene. The CDR3 region is CASSSYRGLNSPLHF. In DNA form, the CDR3 reads TGTGCCAGCAGTTCATACAGGGGGCTTAATTCACCCCTCCACTTT.

The chain joins TRBV12-5 to TRBJ2-1; maybe TRBD1 (6 bases). This CDR3 contains 12 residues. V was shortened by 1 base and J by 14 bases, with 12 bases between the two germline ends. Germline V gene lookup returns CDR1 LGHNT and CDR2 FRNRAP. The CDR3 reads CASGLDRGTKFF. CDR3 coding DNA: TGTGCTAGTGGTTTGGATAGGGGGACAAAGTTCTTC.

This clonotype was picked up many times. This sequence joins TRBV27 and TRBJ2-7; 11 bases fit TRBD1. The CDR3 is made up of 14 amino acids. Germline V gene lookup returns CDR1 MNHEY and CDR2 SMNVEV (reference sequence). V shed 8 bases and J 6 bases; nucleotides not matched to a gene: 9. CDR3 residues: CASGAGTGGSEQYF. The CDR3 nucleotides read TGTGCCAGCGGTGCCGGGACAGGGGGTTCCGAGCAGTACTTC.

This clonotype was recorded many times. The chain uses TRBV28 and TRBJ2-1, with a tentative D call TRBD1 (6 bases). V shed 5 bases and J shed 4 bases, with 9 bases lying between them. The CDR3 has 13 amino acids. The V gene's germline CDR1 is MDHEN and CDR2 SYDVKM. The CDR3, as DNA: TGTGCCAGCAGTATAGACAGGTACAATGAGCAGTTCTTC. Translated, it gives CASSIDRYNEQFF.

V usage is TRBV7-2 and J usage is TRBJ2-5; the D gene is possibly TRBD2 (5 bases). The CDR3 consists of 16 residues. The germline gives CDR1 SGHTA, CDR2 FQGNSA. The V and J ends lost 1 base and 4 bases respectively, with 16 bases between them. Here the CDR3 reads CASSLGTSLASETQYF. The CDR3 DNA reads TGTGCCAGCAGCTTAGGTACGAGCCTAGCTTCAGAGACCCAGTACTTC.

This clonotype was picked up many times. This rearrangement joins TRBV7-9 to TRBJ1-4; D is uncertain. The germline V and J ends were trimmed by 1 base and 6 bases, with 0 bases remaining between them. Germline-derived CDR1 and CDR2 are SEHNR and FQNEAQ (reference sequence). The CDR3 is made up of 11 amino acids. In nucleotides, the CDR3 is TGTGCCAGCAGCTTAGATGAAAAACTGTTTTTT. Translation: CASSLDEKLFF.

There are a few counts of this clonotype. The chain uses TRBV13 and TRBJ2-1, with 11 bases identical to TRBD1. The length of the CDR3 is 13 residues. The ends lost 6 bases at V and 9 bases at J; junction bases unmatched: 4. Germline V gene data show CDR1 as PRHDT and CDR2 as FYEKMQ (reference sequence). CDR3 region: CASSFGTGGEQFF. DNA of the CDR3: TGTGCCAGCAGTTTCGGGACAGGGGGTGAGCAGTTCTTC.

This clonotype has ten or more counts. This chain uses TRBV20-1 with TRBJ2-1; a weak D match, TRBD2 (5 bases). Germline loops: CDR1 DFQATT, CDR2 SNEGSKA (reference sequence). The CDR3 has 13 amino acids. V lost 6 bases, J lost 2 bases, and 11 bases lay in between. CDR3 in DNA: TGCAGTGCCGATCGGGATACCTACAATGAGCAGTTCTTC. It specifies CSADRDTYNEQFF.

This sequence joins TRBV30 and TRBJ2-7; either TRBD1 or TRBD2 may supply D (5 bases each). From germline, CDR1 is GTSNPN and CDR2 SVGIG (reference sequence). V dropped 2 bases and J dropped 1 base, with 12 bases sitting between them. This CDR3 is 14 amino acids long. CDR3: CAWSSGTASYEQYF. The CDR3 bases are TGTGCCTGGAGTTCCGGGACGGCATCCTACGAGCAGTACTTC.

This clonotype was detected ten times or more. V is TRBV3-1 and J is TRBJ2-7; D is uncertain. The ends were cut back, 0 bases at V and 1 base at J, with 7 bases in the middle. CDR1 is LGHDT, CDR2 YNNKEL, per germline (reference sequence). CDR3 size: 14 residues. The CDR3 nucleotides are TGTGCCAGCAGCCAAGATCTCAATTCCTACGAGCAGTACTTC. Amino acids: CASSQDLNSYEQYF.

This clonotype has at least ten counts. The chain employs TRBV3-1 and TRBJ2-3; the match to TRBD1 covers 7 bases. CDR3 size: 16 residues. The germline CDR1 and CDR2 sequences are LGHDT and YNNKEL (reference sequence). The trim removed 5 bases at V and 0 bases at J, leaving 8 bases unmatched. CDR3 sequence: CASSDRDSPSTDTQYF. CDR3 nucleotide sequence: TGTGCCAGCAGCGACCGGGACAGTCCTAGCACAGATACGCAGTATTTT.

This clonotype was observed many times. The chain recombines TRBV19 with TRBJ2-7; no reliable D call. Germline CDR1 is LNHDA and CDR2 is SQIVND (reference sequence). The CDR3 totals 15 residues. Trimming shortened V by 6 bases and J by 0 bases, and 15 bases separated the two germline ends. CDR3 region: CASSFGQTTSYEQYF. CDR3 coding DNA: TGTGCCAGTAGCTTCGGGCAGACGACCTCCTACGAGCAGTACTTC. Full variable domain (remainder filled in from reference TRBV19 and TRBJ2-7): DGGITQSPKYLFRKEGQNVTLSCEQNLNHDAMYWYRQDPGQGLRLIYYSQIVNDFQKGDIAEGYSVSREKKESFPLTVTSAQKNPTAFYLCASSFGQTTSYEQYFGPGTRLTVT.

Ten or more counts support this clonotype. The gene calls are TRBV20-1 and TRBJ2-7; a possible D gene is TRBD2 (5 bases). This CDR3 has 13 amino acids. Germline V gives CDR1 DFQATT, CDR2 SNEGSKA (reference sequence). With 3 bases removed from V and 0 bases from J, the gap between germline ends came to 9 bases. The CDR3 protein is CSARNGDSYEQYF. The CDR3 coding sequence is TGCAGTGCTAGGAACGGGGACTCCTACGAGCAGTACTTC.

This clonotype was detected many times. The V call is TRBV10-2, the J call TRBJ1-4; TRBD1 might be the D (6 bases). Trimming removed 4 bases from V and 3 bases from J, with 9 bases in between. The CDR3 is made up of 14 amino acids. CDR1 and CDR2 from the germline V gene are WSHSY and SAAADI. Here the CDR3 reads CASSVTGSNEKLFF. In DNA form, the CDR3 reads TGCGCCAGCAGTGTGACAGGTTCTAATGAAAAACTGTTTTTT.

As concerns this clonotype: Given a much more abundant clone one base away, this may be a read error. This chain's CDR3 is CASSPAGGTGKLFF. CDR3 DNA sequence: TGTGCCAGCAGTCCCGCGGGGGGCACCGGGAAGCTGTTTTTT. The chain couples TRBV12-3 or TRBV12-4 to TRBJ2-2, with 8 bases lining up with TRBD2. This CDR3 region has 14 residues.

V is TRBV5-1 and J is TRBJ2-6, with 9 bases that match TRBD1. The V gene end was trimmed by 3 bases and the J gene end by 1 base; junction bases not matched to a gene: 5. The germline gives CDR1 SGHRS, CDR2 YFSETQ. This CDR3 contains 17 residues. As DNA, the CDR3 is TGCGCCAGCAGCTGGGGACAGGGAGCTTCTGGGGCCAACGTCCTGACTTTC. Protein sequence: CASSWGQGASGANVLTF.

This clonotype appeared many times. J is TRBJ2-7 and V is TRBV5-6; tentatively, D is TRBD1 (5 bases). V gave up 7 bases and J gave up 1 base, with 9 bases separating them. The CDR3 spans 12 residues. In germline, CDR1 is SGHDT, CDR2 YYEEEE. CDR3 in DNA: TGTGCCAGCCGACAGCGATCCTACGAGCAGTACTTC. Protein product: CASRQRSYEQYF.

This chain joins TRBV4-1 and TRBJ1-5; possible D gene TRBD1, 6 bases. CDR1 is MGHRA, CDR2 YSYEKL, per germline. Trimming removed 4 bases from V and 7 bases from J, with 17 bases in between. This CDR3 contains 15 residues. The DNA of the CDR3 is TGCGCCAGCAGCCTTCGACCGGCAGGGGAGCAGCCCCAGCATTTT. This translates into CASSLRPAGEQPQHF.

This clonotype has at least ten counts. The chain carries TRBV18 and TRBJ2-7, with a tentative D call TRBD1 (6 bases). The CDR3 contains 15 residues. The germline V gene encodes CDR1 KGHSH and CDR2 LQKENI. V was pared by 0 bases and J by 4 bases, with 13 bases between. This chain's CDR3 is CASSPPTGGWYEQYF. Written as DNA, the CDR3 is TGTGCCAGCTCACCACCGACAGGAGGTTGGTACGAGCAGTACTTC.

This clonotype was counted at least ten times. This chain connects TRBV20-1 to TRBJ2-2; 10 bases map to TRBD2. V lost 0 bases and J lost 8; bases outside the gene matches: 9. Germline V gene lookup returns CDR1 DFQATT and CDR2 SNEGSKA (reference sequence). This CDR3 has 16 amino acids. CDR3 loop: CSARDSSGSTIGELFF. CDR3 in DNA: TGCAGTGCTAGAGATTCTAGCGGGAGTACTATAGGGGAGCTGTTTTTT.

This clonotype has just a few counts. The J gene is TRBJ2-3, the V gene TRBV6-1; 8 bases align to TRBD2. Looked up from germline, CDR1 is MNHNS and CDR2 is SASEGT. The CDR3 has 15 residues. V was clipped by 6 bases and J by 2 bases; unmatched bases: 7. The CDR3 reads CASSALAEYTDTQYF. In DNA, the CDR3 is TGTGCCAGCAGCGCACTAGCGGAATACACAGATACGCAGTATTTT.

This clonotype has ten or more counts. The V call is TRBV7-9, the J call TRBJ2-7, with unresolved D. The CDR3 spans 13 residues. V shed 6 bases and J shed 7 bases, with 16 bases lying between them. Per germline, CDR1 SEHNR and CDR2 FQNEAQ (reference sequence). In DNA, the CDR3 is TGTGCCAGCAGGCCCGATCTCGCTCAAGAGCAGTACTTC. The encoded protein is CASRPDLAQEQYF.

This clonotype was recorded at least ten times. The V gene is TRBV7-2, the J gene TRBJ2-7; D not certain. Germline CDR1 SGHTA, CDR2 FQGNSA. The CDR3 is 14 residues long. The V gene lost 3 bases and the J gene lost 3 bases, with 12 bases spanning the gap. The CDR3 here is CASSLGWSDYEQYF. As DNA, the CDR3 is TGTGCCAGCAGCTTGGGGTGGTCAGACTACGAGCAGTACTTC.

This clonotype was seen ten or more times. The rearrangement links TRBV6-2 or TRBV6-3 to TRBJ1-2, with D possibly TRBD1 on 5 matching bases. V lost 2 bases to trimming and J lost 1 base, with 14 bases between them. Germline CDR1 is MNHEY and CDR2 is SVGEGT. This CDR3 is built from 16 residues. The CDR3 nucleotides read TGTGCCAGCAGTTACGGTCGGGACTCTCTTAACTATGGCTACACCTTC. Its translation is CASSYGRDSLNYGYTF.